This paragraph reports one T cell receptor (beta chain). These data belong to a study of blood T cell repertoires in COVID-19. The age range of participants was about 18 to 95 years, with residence in under 25 US areas. The study counted Cohort 3 donors as recovered given two negative PCRs, clearance, or symptom resolution. Per the germline V gene, CDR1 is SGHRS and CDR2 is YFSETQ. V was shortened by 0 bases and J by 1 base, with 13 bases between the two germline ends. The CDR3 totals 16 residues. Clones were sequenced by immunoSEQ multiplex PCR, and TCRdb holds only the in-frame ones, with some missing. The sample shows around 120,000 clones, 70% to 90% of them seen only once.

This TCR came from a woman in her forties or fifties who had recovered from COVID-19. The gene calls are TRBV5-1 and TRBJ2-5, with D tentatively TRBD1 (7 bases). Sequenced sample: PBMCs or T cells enriched from blood (not recorded which). This chain's CDR3 is CASSLGAGGGQETQYF. As DNA, the CDR3 is TGCGCCAGCAGCTTGGGGGCAGGGGGAGGCCAAGAGACCCAGTACTTC.